A single TCR beta chain is shown here with its context. Its antigen specificity is not known. Within one base of it there is no much larger clone, and no base qualities were kept. V ends up 3 bases short and J 0 bases short, with an unmatched junction base count of 6. The CDR3 goes from the cysteine to the phenylalanine over 16 residues. Only CDR3 DNA remains: 48 bases, in frame from the first base. The germline V gene encodes CDR1 SGHVS and CDR2 FQNEAQ. The data were obtained in a study of blood T cell repertoires in COVID-19 (dated by TCRdb to about 2020). Background for the entire study: The collaborator samples originated in the United States, Italy and Spain and spanned the acute and convalescent phases of COVID-19. The material from the prospective study consisted of cDNA or gDNA derived from T cells, B-cell-depleted T cells, or PBMCs. The dataset comprised deeply sampled blood TCRbeta repertoires from subjects exposed to, actively infected with, or recovered from COVID-19. A freely available public database, intended as a resource for researchers studying the immune response to SARS-CoV-2, is where the repertoires were released. Samples were obtained from the ongoing ImmuneRACE study (first 160 participants) and from some 1,200 subjects provided by 6 global collaborators. Nearly every sample came with metadata listing a de-identified subject ID, COVID-19 status, age in years and sex. Where available, HLA class I and class II types were taken from metadata supplied by the sample provider and were not determined by assay-based typing.

Samples from volunteer blood donors who had recovered from COVID-19 were contributed by a second Seattle source. The collaborating institutions used their own protocols to collect whole blood in K2EDTA tubes. Collaborator samples were shipped for TCRbeta analysis as frozen whole blood, isolated PBMCs, or DNA extracted from either sample type. Summary of the overall study and its limitations: Clinical and demographic metadata were provided uncurated, with the amount varying by source and participant.

TCRbeta CDR3 regions were amplified from genomic DNA using the immunoSEQ Assay, a bias-controlled multiplex PCR. In the original analysis: Within the assay, amplification of reference gene primers was used to estimate how many nucleated cells each sample contained. To quantify the absolute abundance of each unique TCRbeta CDR3 rearrangement, sequence reads were collapsed and filtered. For each sample, productive Simpson clonality was calculated as the square root of Simpson's diversity index across productive rearrangements. The clones in this table, taken by TCRdb from immuneACCESS, are in-frame only. Not every clone is retained; where verified, under half of the shortfall comes from an unresolved V gene, and the cause of the rest is unknown. V, J and clone size were drawn from that table, and D and trimming were deduced from the DNA. This sample comprises under 300,000 clones, 84% of them detected only once. 1.4% of the sample is held by the ten biggest clonotypes.

The rearrangement combines TRBV7-8 with TRBJ2-7, with 9 central nucleotides matching TRBD2. The sequenced sample was peripheral blood. This clonotype was obtained from a woman between 40 and 50 years old who had recovered from COVID-19. The sequenced DNA: TGTGCCAGCAGCTTCCCTAGCGGGGATTACTCCTACGAGCAGTACTTC. The encoded protein is CASSFPSGDYSYEQYF.